Shown below are 14 T cell receptor beta chains from a single sample sequenced in a study of control samples from healthy donors and cancer patients. This table comes from immunoSEQ multiplex PCR, and its TCRdb copy is limited to in-frame clones, with some not included. The sample has roughly 120,000 clones, about 93% seen once. Sequencing was done on a sample of PBMCs. The receptor set was obtained from a man aged 50 or older with head and neck cancer.

This clone appeared once. V and J are TRBV30 and TRBJ2-1; 12 bases align to TRBD1. The germline gives CDR1 GTSNPN, CDR2 SVGIG (reference sequence). The CDR3 loop spans 15 amino acids. The J segment lost 9 bases and the V segment lost 0 bases, leaving 6 bases of the junction unmatched. CDR3: CAWSVLGTGGSEQFF. The DNA for the CDR3 is TGTGCCTGGAGTGTACTTGGGACAGGGGGCAGTGAGCAGTTCTTC.

The V gene is TRBV5-3, the J gene TRBJ1-1; no clear D. TRBV5-3 is filed as an ORF, its function uncertain. The V and J ends lost 0 bases and 2 bases respectively, with 11 bases between them. The CDR3 has 15 amino acids. This CDR3 reads CARSLVEQLNTEAFF. CDR3 DNA: TGTGCCAGAAGCTTGGTAGAACAGTTAAACACTGAAGCTTTCTTT.

This chain uses TRBV18 with TRBJ1-5; 7 nucleotides match TRBD1. The CDR3 loop spans 15 amino acids. Germline loops: CDR1 KGHSH, CDR2 LQKENI. J was trimmed by 6 bases and V by 2 bases; bases with no gene match: 7. The CDR3 spells CASSPTEQGTQPQHF. The CDR3 DNA reads as TGTGCCAGCTCACCAACGGAACAGGGGACTCAGCCCCAGCATTTT.

The chain uses TRBV11-2 and TRBJ2-7; TRBD2 agrees at 11 bases. The germline gives CDR1 SGHAT, CDR2 FQNNGV. The CDR3 extends over 16 amino acids. With V trimmed by 0 bases and J by 2 bases, 3 bases remained unmatched. Written as DNA, the CDR3 is TGTGCCAGCAGCTTAGATGGTAGCGGGGGGGCCTACGAGCAGTACTTC. Translating it yields CASSLDGSGGAYEQYF.

The chain carries TRBV6-2 or TRBV6-3 and TRBJ1-1; possible D gene TRBD1, 6 bases. The germline V and J ends were trimmed by 0 bases and 11 bases, with 16 bases remaining between them. The CDR3 has 14 residues. The germline V gene encodes CDR1 MNHEY and CDR2 SVGEGT. CDR3 amino acids: CASSYSSDRLRAFF. As DNA, the CDR3 is TGTGCCAGCAGTTACTCATCGGACAGATTAAGGGCTTTCTTT.

The chain couples TRBV7-8 to TRBJ2-3, with 8 bases fitting TRBD2. V dropped 5 bases and J dropped 5; count of bases not matched to a gene: 6. Germline V gene sequence: CDR1 SGHVS, CDR2 FQNEAQ. CDR3 size: 14 residues. The CDR3 loop is CASSPGLAVDTQYF. The CDR3 bases are TGTGCCAGCAGCCCCGGACTAGCAGTAGATACGCAGTATTTT.

The chain uses TRBV10-3 and TRBJ1-2; 8 bases agree with TRBD1. Unmatched junction bases numbered 9, after V lost 10 bases and J lost 2 bases. Germline V lookup: CDR1 ENHRY, CDR2 SYGVKD. This CDR3 has 14 amino acids. The chain's CDR3 is CATSTGGENYGYTF. CDR3 DNA sequence: TGTGCCACATCAACAGGGGGGGAGAACTATGGCTACACCTTC.

This clone is medium-sized in the sample. The V gene is TRBV6-2 or TRBV6-3, the J gene TRBJ1-5, with D possibly being TRBD1 (5 bases). Trimming shortened V by 7 bases and J by 0 bases, and 16 bases separated the two germline ends. Germline V gene lookup returns CDR1 MNHEY and CDR2 SVGEGT. This CDR3 contains 16 residues. CDR3 sequence reads: CASTFSRGHSNQPQHF. Here the CDR3 DNA reads TGTGCCAGCACTTTCTCCCGGGGCCATAGCAATCAGCCCCAGCATTTT.

This rearrangement joins TRBV5-5 to TRBJ2-7; D possibly corresponds to TRBD1 (6 bases). Trimming cost V 6 bases and J 0 bases, with 16 bases left between them. The CDR3 spans 15 residues. Germline-derived CDR1 and CDR2 are SGHKS and YYEKEE (reference sequence). CDR3 DNA: TGTGCCAGCAACCCCGGGGACATAAGCTCCTACGAGCAGTACTTC. Amino acids: CASNPGDISSYEQYF.

The V gene is TRBV11-1, the J gene TRBJ2-1, with TRBD2 as a possible D gene (6 bases). Germline V CDR1 and CDR2: SGHAT, FQDESV (reference sequence). Trimming took 4 bases from V and 0 from J, leaving 10 bases between them. The CDR3 is made up of 15 amino acids. CDR3 sequence reads: CASSSSSDSYNEQFF. CDR3 in DNA: TGTGCCAGCAGCTCATCTAGCGACTCCTACAATGAGCAGTTCTTC. The whole variable domain, remainder taken from reference TRBV11-1 and TRBJ2-1, is EAEVAQSPRYKITEKSQAVAFWCDPISGHATLYWYRQILGQGPELLVQFQDESVVDDSQLPKDRFSAERLKGVDSTLKIQPAELGDSAMYLCASSSSSDSYNEQFFGPGTRLTVL.

V usage is TRBV7-2 and J usage is TRBJ2-7; D unclear. Per the germline V gene, CDR1 is SGHTA and CDR2 is FQGNSA. This CDR3 region has 14 residues. V lost 1 base, J lost 7 bases, and 14 bases lay in between. Here the CDR3 DNA reads TGTGCCAGCAGCTTAGAGTTGCTTTATCAAGAGCAGTACTTC. Protein product: CASSLELLYQEQYF.

The CDR3 DNA sequence: TGTGCCAGCAGGAGACAGGGGGTTCGGTCACCCCTCCACTTT. It yields the protein CASRRQGVRSPLHF. The chain is built from TRBV2 and TRBJ1-6, with 9 bases that match TRBD1. V dropped 6 bases and J dropped 10; count of bases not matched to a gene: 7. The V gene's germline CDR1 is SNHLY and CDR2 FYNNEI. The length of the CDR3 is 14 residues.

The rearrangement uses TRBV4-1 and TRBJ1-1, with 10 nucleotides matching TRBD1. V lost 3 bases and J lost 4; bases outside the gene matches: 8. The CDR3 has 16 residues. Per the germline V gene, CDR1 is MGHRA and CDR2 is YSYEKL. The chain's CDR3 is CASSHATGQGTTEAFF. The CDR3 DNA follows: TGCGCCAGCAGCCACGCTACGGGACAGGGGACCACTGAAGCTTTCTTT.

This sequence joins TRBV28 and TRBJ2-1, with 9 bases identical to TRBD1. Germline CDR1 is MDHEN and CDR2 is SYDVKM. The CDR3 runs 13 residues. V was clipped by 6 bases and J by 8 bases; unmatched bases: 5. The CDR3 reads CASSPGQGYEQFF. The CDR3 coding sequence is TGTGCCAGCAGCCCGGGACAGGGTTATGAGCAGTTCTTC.